The rows below give T cell receptor beta chains drawn from one sample of a study of technical replicates of blood from a few donors. Assay: immunoSEQ multiplex PCR; the TCRdb copy retains only in-frame clones and omits some. Among some 87,000 clones, 96% were seen once, and the ten largest hold 0.34%. The sequencing sample was made of T cells isolated from PBMCs. The receptors were gathered from a human donor in good health. Both conserved end residues are part of each CDR3. The D gene is left open where the match is weak. A row's size may be missing; if present it is once, few, many or a size class.

j_call | v_call | clone_size | d_call | cdr3_nt | cdr3_aa
TRBJ1-1 | TRBV7-2 | - | - | TGTGCCAGCAGCTACTCAACGACAGAGATGCTTGAAGCTTTCTTT | CASSYSTTEMLEAFF
TRBJ2-7 | TRBV18 | - | TRBD1 | TGTGCCAGCTCCGGGGACAGGGGGGTCTACGAGCAGTACTTC | CASSGDRGVYEQYF
TRBJ2-5 | TRBV27 | - | - | TGTGCCAGCAGTTTATTAGCGGAATACCAAGAGACCCAGTACTTC | CASSLLAEYQETQYF
TRBJ2-7 | TRBV27 | - | - | TGTGCCAGCAGTTTCGGTCCCGAGCAGTACTTC | CASSFGPEQYF
TRBJ1-1 | TRBV6-5 | - | TRBD1 | TGTGCCAGCAGTTACTCGAACAGGGGTAACACTGAAGCTTTCTTT | CASSYSNRGNTEAFF
TRBJ2-6 | TRBV9 | - | - | TGTGCCAGCAGCGTAGGCCTAAAACCCCTTGATGTCCTGACTTTC | CASSVGLKPLDVLTF
TRBJ2-7 | TRBV4-1 | - | - | TGCGCCAGCAGCCAAGAATCATCATCCTCCTACGAGCAGTACTTC | CASSQESSSSYEQYF
TRBJ2-3 | TRBV15 | - | TRBD1 | TGTGCCACCAGCAGAGATGACAGGGCAGATACGCAGTATTTT | CATSRDDRADTQYF
TRBJ1-5 | TRBV27 | once | TRBD1 | TGTGCCAGCAGTTCCCACAGGGGGACAGATCAGCCCCAGCATTTT | CASSSHRGTDQPQHF
TRBJ2-7 | TRBV29-1 | - | - | TGCAGCGTTGAAGGGAGGGACGGGTACGAGCAGTACTTC | CSVEGRDGYEQYF
TRBJ2-3 | TRBV9 | - | TRBD2 | TGTGCCAGCAGCGTAGGTGACCTAGCGGGAGAGTACACAGATACGCAGTATTTT | CASSVGDLAGEYTDTQYF
TRBJ2-5 | TRBV18 | - | TRBD1 | TGTGCCAGCTCACCAGAGGGACAGGGGGCGTCGGAGACCCAGTACTTC | CASSPEGQGASETQYF
TRBJ1-1 | TRBV19 | - | TRBD1 | TGTGCCAGTAGTGTCTCCGGGACAGGGGCGGCTTTCTTT | CASSVSGTGAAFF
TRBJ2-1 | TRBV29-1 | - | TRBD1 | TGCAGCGTTGAAGATACGGGACAGGGTAGGGATGAGCAGTTCTTC | CSVEDTGQGRDEQFF
TRBJ1-2 | TRBV27 | - | - | TGTGCCAGCAGCCTTTGGTCCGGAACAGGGTTCGGTGGCTACACCTTC | CASSLWSGTGFGGYTF
TRBJ2-3 | TRBV29-1 | once | - | TGCAGCGTTGAATCGGCAGATACGCAGTATTTT | CSVESADTQYF
TRBJ1-2 | TRBV10-2 | once | TRBD1 | TGCGCCAGCAGCGCAGGGACAGGGGGCTATGGCTACACCTTC | CASSAGTGGYGYTF
TRBJ2-7 | TRBV15 | - | TRBD2 | TGTGCCACCAGCAGAGTAACTAGCGGACGTTACGAGCAGTACTTC | CATSRVTSGRYEQYF
TRBJ1-3 | TRBV6-6 | - | - | TGTGCCAGCAGTTACGACGGGGTTAGCGGAAACACCATATATTTT | CASSYDGVSGNTIYF
TRBJ1-5 | TRBV6-5 | - | - | TGTGCCAGCAGTTACTTCCAGGGGCCCCAGCATTTT | CASSYFQGPQHF
TRBJ2-3 | TRBV18 | - | TRBD1 | TGTGCCAGCTCAACACAGGGGGCAGTCGGAACAGATACGCAGTATTTT | CASSTQGAVGTDTQYF
TRBJ2-3 | TRBV19 | - | - | TGTGCCAGTAGTCTGAGGAGGCCTAGCACAGATACGCAGTATTTT | CASSLRRPSTDTQYF
TRBJ2-1 | TRBV9 | - | - | TGTGCCAGCAGCGTAGCGGACAATGAGCAGTTCTTC | CASSVADNEQFF
TRBJ2-2 | TRBV7-3 | - | - | TGTGCCAGCAATCTAGACAGTAACACCGGGGAGCTGTTTTTT | CASNLDSNTGELFF
TRBJ2-7 | TRBV6-4 | - | TRBD2 | TGTGCCAGCAGTGACCCCCACAGGCTAGCGGGAGAGGGCGAGCAGTACTTC | CASSDPHRLAGEGEQYF
TRBJ1-1 | TRBV5-1 | - | TRBD1 | TGCGCCAGCAGCGCATCCGGGACAGGGGCCACAAACACTGAAGCTTTCTTT | CASSASGTGATNTEAFF
TRBJ1-1 | TRBV29-1 | - | TRBD1 | TGCAGCGCAAGGAACCTCTTTCGACAGGGTTGGACTGAAGCTTTCTTT | CSARNLFRQGWTEAFF
TRBJ2-7 | TRBV5-1 | once | TRBD2 | TGCGCCAGCAGCTTAATAGGGACTAGCGTATCCTACGAGCAGTACTTC | CASSLIGTSVSYEQYF
TRBJ1-3 | TRBV27 | - | - | TGTGCCAGCAGCCAGGGGAGGGCGTCAGGAAACACCATATATTTT | CASSQGRASGNTIYF
TRBJ2-7 | TRBV9 | - | TRBD2 | TGTGCCAGCAGCCCTCGTCTAGCGGGAGGGTTCTACGAGCAGTACTTC | CASSPRLAGGFYEQYF
TRBJ2-3 | TRBV4-1 | - | TRBD2 | TGCGCCAGCAGCGGCCGCAGCGGGAGTGGCGATACGCAGTATTTT | CASSGRSGSGDTQYF
TRBJ2-1 | TRBV6-4 | - | TRBD2 | TGTGCCAGCAGTGACTCCGGCCTAGCGGGAGGGCCATATTCGCGTGAGCAGTTCTTC | CASSDSGLAGGPYSREQFF
TRBJ2-1 | TRBV5-4 | - | - | TGTGCCAGCAGCTCGCCCGTCGGCAATGAGCAGTTCTTC | CASSSPVGNEQFF
TRBJ1-2 | TRBV4-1 | - | - | TGCGCCAGCAGCCTCGGACAGAAGGCTAACTATGGCTACACCTTC | CASSLGQKANYGYTF
TRBJ2-3 | TRBV10-1 | - | - | TGCGCCAGCAGTGAGTCCAGGGGCACAGATACGCAGTATTTT | CASSESRGTDTQYF
TRBJ2-4 | TRBV5-5 | - | - | TGTGCCAGCAGCTTGGCCGCGAGGGAAAACATTCAGTACTTC | CASSLAARENIQYF
TRBJ2-7 | TRBV7-3 | - | - | TGTGCCAGCAGCTTAACGCCTACCTACGAGCAGTACTTC | CASSLTPTYEQYF